The present T cell receptor (beta chain) was sequenced within a study of persistence of HIV-infected CD4 T cells. Notes on the study in general: Degenerate expanded CDR3beta sequences were enriched among CMV- and Gag-responding cells.

The length of the CDR3 is 15 residues. Germline V CDR1 and CDR2: SQVTM, ANQGSEA. V lost 4 bases to trimming and J lost 0 bases, with 15 bases between them. Note on this clone: The antigen is not known.

Cells were stimulated with CMV-infected fibroblast lysates at 8 to 10 ug/mL. CD4+ T cells upregulating both CD40 ligand and CD69 were sorted as responding cells. Adults with HIV-1 started suppressive ART while chronically infected. Anti-CD28/CD49d costimulation, CD40-blocking antibody and enfuvirtide were given to CD8-depleted PBMCs for 15 to 20 hours. The libraries were made with immunoSEQ version 4 in survey mode. TCRdb's copy holds only in-frame clones and misses some; the assay was immunoSEQ multiplex PCR. Here the sample spans around 8,000 clones, less than 75% being singletons. This chain joins TRBV29-1 and TRBJ1-2; D is unresolved. The sequence was collected from an adult man with HIV who was CMV-seropositive. This material consisted of CD4+ T cells sorted from PBMCs after roughly 18-hour stimulation, taken from a patient who received antiretroviral therapy. DNA for the CDR3: TGCAGCGTTGTTGGCAGTTACATAGCTAACTATGGCTACACCTTC. The encoded protein is CSVVGSYIANYGYTF.